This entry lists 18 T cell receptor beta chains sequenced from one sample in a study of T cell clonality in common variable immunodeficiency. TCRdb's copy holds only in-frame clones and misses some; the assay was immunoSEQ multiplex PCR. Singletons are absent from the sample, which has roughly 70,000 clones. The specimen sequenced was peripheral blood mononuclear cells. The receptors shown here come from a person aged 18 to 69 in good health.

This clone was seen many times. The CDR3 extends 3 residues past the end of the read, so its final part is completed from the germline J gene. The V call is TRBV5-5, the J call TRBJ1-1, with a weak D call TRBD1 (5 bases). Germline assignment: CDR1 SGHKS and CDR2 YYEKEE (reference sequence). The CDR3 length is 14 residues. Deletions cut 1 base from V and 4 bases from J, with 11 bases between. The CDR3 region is CASSLLRGGTEAFF. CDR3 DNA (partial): TGTGCCAGCAGCTTGCTAAGGGGTGGCACTGAA. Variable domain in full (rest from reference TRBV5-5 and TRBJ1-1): DAGVTQSPTHLIKTRGQQVTLRCSPISGHKSVSWYQQVLGQGPQFIFQYYEKEERGRGNFPDRFSARQFPNYSSELNVNALLLGDSALYLCASSLLRGGTEAFFGQGTRLTVV.

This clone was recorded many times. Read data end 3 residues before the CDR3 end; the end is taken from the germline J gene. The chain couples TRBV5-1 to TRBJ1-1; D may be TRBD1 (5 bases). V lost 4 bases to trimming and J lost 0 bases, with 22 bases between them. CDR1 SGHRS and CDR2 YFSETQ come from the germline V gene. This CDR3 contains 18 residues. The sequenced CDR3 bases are TGCGCCAGCAGCCAGGGTTCCACCTGGACAAGCATGAACACTGAA. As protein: CASSQGSTWTSMNTE. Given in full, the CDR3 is CASSQGSTWTSMNTEAFF.

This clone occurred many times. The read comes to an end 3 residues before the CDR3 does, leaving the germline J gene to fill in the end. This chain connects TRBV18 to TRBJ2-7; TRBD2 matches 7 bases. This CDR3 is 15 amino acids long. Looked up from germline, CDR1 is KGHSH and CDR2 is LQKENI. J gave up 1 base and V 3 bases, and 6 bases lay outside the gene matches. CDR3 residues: CASSPQAAGSYEQYF. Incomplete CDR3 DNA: TGTGCCAGCTCACCCCAGGCAGCGGGGTCCTACGAG.

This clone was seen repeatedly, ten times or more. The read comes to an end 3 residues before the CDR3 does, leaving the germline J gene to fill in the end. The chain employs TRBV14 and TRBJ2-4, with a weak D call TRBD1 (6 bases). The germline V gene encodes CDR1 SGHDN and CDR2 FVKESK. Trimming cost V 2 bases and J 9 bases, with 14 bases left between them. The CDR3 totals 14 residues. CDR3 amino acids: CASSQSGAGAIQYF. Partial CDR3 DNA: TGTGCCAGCAGCCAATCAGGGGCAGGGGCCATT.

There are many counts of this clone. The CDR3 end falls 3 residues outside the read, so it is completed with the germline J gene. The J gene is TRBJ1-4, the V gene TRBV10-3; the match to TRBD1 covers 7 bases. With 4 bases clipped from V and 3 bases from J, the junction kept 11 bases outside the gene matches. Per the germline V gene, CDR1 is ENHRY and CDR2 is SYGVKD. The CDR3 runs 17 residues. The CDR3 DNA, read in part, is TGTGCCATCAGTGGCGACAGGGAGTTATCATCTAATGAAAAA. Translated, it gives CAISGDRELSSNEK. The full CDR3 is CAISGDRELSSNEKLFF.

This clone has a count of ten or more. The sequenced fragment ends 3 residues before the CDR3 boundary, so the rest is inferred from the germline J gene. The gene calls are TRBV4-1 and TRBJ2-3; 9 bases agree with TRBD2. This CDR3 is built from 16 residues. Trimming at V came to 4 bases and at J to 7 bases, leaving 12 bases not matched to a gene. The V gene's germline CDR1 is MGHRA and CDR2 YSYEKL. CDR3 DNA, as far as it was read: TGCGCCAGCAGCCCCCGTGATAGCGGGAGCAAATATACG. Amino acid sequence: CASSPRDSGSKYT. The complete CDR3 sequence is CASSPRDSGSKYTQYF.

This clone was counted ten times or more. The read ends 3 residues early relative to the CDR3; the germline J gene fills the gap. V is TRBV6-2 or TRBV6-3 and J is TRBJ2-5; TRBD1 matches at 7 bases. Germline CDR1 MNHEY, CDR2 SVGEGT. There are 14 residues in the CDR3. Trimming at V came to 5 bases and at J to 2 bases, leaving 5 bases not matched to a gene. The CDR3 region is CASSPGGWQETQYF. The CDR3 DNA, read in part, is TGTGCCAGCAGTCCAGGGGGTTGGCAAGAGACC.

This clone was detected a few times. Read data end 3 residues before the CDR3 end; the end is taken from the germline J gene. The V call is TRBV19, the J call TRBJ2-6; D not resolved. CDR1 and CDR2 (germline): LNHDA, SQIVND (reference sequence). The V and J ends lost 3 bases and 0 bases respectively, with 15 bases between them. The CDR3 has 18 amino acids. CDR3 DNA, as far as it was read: TGTGCCAGTAGTATTCCTCGGGTAGTCCCCTCTGGGGCCAACGTC. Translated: CASSIPRVVPSGANV. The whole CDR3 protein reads CASSIPRVVPSGANVLTF. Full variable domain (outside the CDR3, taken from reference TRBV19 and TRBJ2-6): DGGITQSPKYLFRKEGQNVTLSCEQNLNHDAMYWYRQDPGQGLRLIYYSQIVNDFQKGDIAEGYSVSREKKESFPLTVTSAQKNPTAFYLCASSIPRVVPSGANVLTFGAGSRLTVL.

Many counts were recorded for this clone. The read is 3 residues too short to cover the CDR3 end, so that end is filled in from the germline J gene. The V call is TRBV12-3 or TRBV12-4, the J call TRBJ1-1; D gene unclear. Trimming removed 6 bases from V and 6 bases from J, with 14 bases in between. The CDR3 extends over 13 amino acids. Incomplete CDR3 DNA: TGTGCCAGCAGCCGGGTCCTGGTCGCTGAA. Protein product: CASSRVLVAE. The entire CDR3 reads CASSRVLVAEAFF.

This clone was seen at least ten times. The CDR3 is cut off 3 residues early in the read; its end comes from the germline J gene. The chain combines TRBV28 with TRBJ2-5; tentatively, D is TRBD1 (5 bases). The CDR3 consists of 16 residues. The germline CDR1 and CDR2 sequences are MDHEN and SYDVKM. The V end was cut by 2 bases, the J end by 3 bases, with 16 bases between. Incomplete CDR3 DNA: TGTGCCAGCAGTTTAAGGGGCAGGGCTTTCGAAGAGACC. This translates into CASSLRGRAFEET. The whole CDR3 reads CASSLRGRAFEETQYF.

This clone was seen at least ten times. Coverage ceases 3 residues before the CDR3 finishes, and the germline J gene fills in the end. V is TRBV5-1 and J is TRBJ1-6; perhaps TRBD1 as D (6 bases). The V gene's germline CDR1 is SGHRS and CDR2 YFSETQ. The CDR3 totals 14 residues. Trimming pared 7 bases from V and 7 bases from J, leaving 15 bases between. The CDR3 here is CASSIWGQNSPLHF. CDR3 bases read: TGCGCCAGCTCCATATGGGGGCAAAATTCACCC.

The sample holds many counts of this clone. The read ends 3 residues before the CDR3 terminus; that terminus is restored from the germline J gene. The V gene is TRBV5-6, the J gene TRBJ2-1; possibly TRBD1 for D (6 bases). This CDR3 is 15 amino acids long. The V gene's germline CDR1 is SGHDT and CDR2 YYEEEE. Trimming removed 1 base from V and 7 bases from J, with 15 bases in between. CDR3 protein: CASSLNRDTVNEQFF. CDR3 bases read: TGTGCCAGCAGCTTGAACCGGGACACTGTGAATGAG. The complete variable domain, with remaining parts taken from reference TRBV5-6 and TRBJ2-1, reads DAGVTQSPTHLIKTRGQQVTLRCSPKSGHDTVSWYQQALGQGPQFIFQYYEEEERQRGNFPDRFSGHQFPNYSSELNVNALLLGDSALYLCASSLNRDTVNEQFFGPGTRLTVL.

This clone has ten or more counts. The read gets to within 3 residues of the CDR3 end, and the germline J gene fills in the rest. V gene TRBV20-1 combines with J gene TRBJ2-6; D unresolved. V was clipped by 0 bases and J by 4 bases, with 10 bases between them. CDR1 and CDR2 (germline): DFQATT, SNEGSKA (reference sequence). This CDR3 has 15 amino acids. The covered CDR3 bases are TGCAGTGCTAGAGATCAAGGCTCCGGGGCCAACGTC. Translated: CSARDQGSGANV. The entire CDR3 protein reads CSARDQGSGANVLTF.

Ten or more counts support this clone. The CDR3 loop reads CASSFRLAGDHNEQFF. The sequenced CDR3 bases are TGTGCCAGCAGCTTCCGACTAGCGGGGGACCACAATGAG. The rearrangement joins TRBV9 to TRBJ2-1; 12 bases match TRBD2. The CDR3 goes on 3 residues after the read ends, and that part is filled in from the germline J gene. Trimming cost V 4 bases and J 5 bases; bases outside gene matches: 7. The CDR3 contains 16 residues. Germline CDR1 and CDR2: SGDLS and YYNGEE.

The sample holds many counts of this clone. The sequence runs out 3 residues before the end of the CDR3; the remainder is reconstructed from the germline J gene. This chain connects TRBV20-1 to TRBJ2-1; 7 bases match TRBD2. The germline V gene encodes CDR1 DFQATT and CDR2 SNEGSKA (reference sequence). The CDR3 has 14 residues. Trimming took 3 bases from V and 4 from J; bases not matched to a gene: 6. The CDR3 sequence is CSASMGGVYNEQFF. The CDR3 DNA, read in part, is TGCAGTGCTAGTATGGGGGGGGTGTACAATGAG.

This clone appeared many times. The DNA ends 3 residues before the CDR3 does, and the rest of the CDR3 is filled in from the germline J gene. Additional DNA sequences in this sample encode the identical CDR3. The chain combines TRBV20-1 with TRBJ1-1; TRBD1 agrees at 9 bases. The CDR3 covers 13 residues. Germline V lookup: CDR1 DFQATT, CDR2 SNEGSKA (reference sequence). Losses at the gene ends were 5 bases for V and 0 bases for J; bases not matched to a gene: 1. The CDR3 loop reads CSARDRVNTEAFF. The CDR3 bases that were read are TGCAGTGCTCGGGACAGGGTGAACACTGAA.

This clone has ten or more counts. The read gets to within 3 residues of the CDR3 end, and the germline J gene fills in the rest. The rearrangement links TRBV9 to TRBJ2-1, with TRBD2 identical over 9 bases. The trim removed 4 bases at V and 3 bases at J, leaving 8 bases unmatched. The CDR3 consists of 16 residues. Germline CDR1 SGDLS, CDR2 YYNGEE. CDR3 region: CASSSLGRGGYNEQFF. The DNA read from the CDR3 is TGTGCCAGCAGCTCCCTGGGGCGGGGGGGCTACAATGAG.

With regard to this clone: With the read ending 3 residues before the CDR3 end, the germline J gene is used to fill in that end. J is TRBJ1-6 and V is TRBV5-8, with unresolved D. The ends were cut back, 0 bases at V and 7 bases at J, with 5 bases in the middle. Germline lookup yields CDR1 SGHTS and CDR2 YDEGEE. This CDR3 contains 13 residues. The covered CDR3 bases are TGTGCCAGCAGCTTGGCACGGAATTCACCC. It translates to CASSLARNSP. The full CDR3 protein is CASSLARNSPLHF.